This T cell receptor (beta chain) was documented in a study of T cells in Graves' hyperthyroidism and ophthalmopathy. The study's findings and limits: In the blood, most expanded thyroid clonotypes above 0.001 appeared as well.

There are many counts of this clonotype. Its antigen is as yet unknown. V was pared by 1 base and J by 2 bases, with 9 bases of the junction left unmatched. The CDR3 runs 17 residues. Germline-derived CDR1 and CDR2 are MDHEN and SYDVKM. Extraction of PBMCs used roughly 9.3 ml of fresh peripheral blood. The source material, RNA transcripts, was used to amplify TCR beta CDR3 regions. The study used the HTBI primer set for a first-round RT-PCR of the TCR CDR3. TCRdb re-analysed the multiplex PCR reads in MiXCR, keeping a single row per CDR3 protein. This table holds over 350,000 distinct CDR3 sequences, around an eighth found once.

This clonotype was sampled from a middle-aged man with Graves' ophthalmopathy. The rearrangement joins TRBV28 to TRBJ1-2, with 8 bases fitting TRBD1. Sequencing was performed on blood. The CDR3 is CASSLYPGRGRNYGYTF. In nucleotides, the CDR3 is TGTGCCAGCAGTTTATACCCCGGCAGGGGGCGAAACTATGGCTACACCTTC.